This TCR beta chain was sequenced during a study of blood T cells in healthy people across ages. General observations from the study: Donors of long life had a larger count of naive CD4+ cells and greater diversity than aged donors.

The CDR3 consists of 18 residues. Germline CDR1 SGHAT, CDR2 FQNNGV. It was with a sample-barcoded 5' primer and a J-beta primer mix that a second PCR of about 6 to 12 cycles was run. TCRdb itself ran the 5' RACE reads through MiXCR, one entry per CDR3 protein. Of roughly 700,000 distinct CDR3 sequences listed, around a quarter are singletons. This clonotype came up a few times. Its antigen is unknown. Each donor gave around 9.3 milliliters of peripheral blood. Every sample gave at least 6 micrograms of total RNA when it was extracted. The data were also submitted as part of a second study, on T cells of mothers and their children.

The genes are TRBV11-2 and TRBJ2-5, with D unclear. The DNA end is more similar to TRBJ2-7, so the J call may be wrong. The TCR comes from a boy aged 5-17 years in good health. Sequencing input: blood. The DNA for the CDR3 is TGTGCCAGCAGCGGCTGGGATAATCAGAAACGAAAAAACTACGAGCAGTACTTC. The encoded protein is CASSGWDNQKRKNYEQYF.